The 25 T cell receptor beta chains given below trace back to one sample, sequenced in a study of T cells in localized non-small cell lung cancer. Method: immunoSEQ multiplex PCR; TCRdb's copy keeps in-frame clones and lacks some. The repertoire holds about 41,000 clones, with more than 85% as singletons. This sample comprised peripheral blood, obtained before any cancer treatment. Receptors were obtained from a woman aged 18 to 55 with stage III lung adenocarcinoma.

The chain joins TRBV6-1 to TRBJ1-6; D is uncertain. Germline V lookup: CDR1 MNHNS, CDR2 SASEGT. Trimming stripped 4 bases from V and 5 bases from J, with 3 bases between. The CDR3 consists of 12 residues. Here the CDR3 reads CASSADNSPLHF. In DNA, the CDR3 is TGTGCCAGCAGTGCTGATAATTCACCCCTCCACTTT.

J is TRBJ2-2 and V is TRBV15; 10 nucleotides align to TRBD2. With 9 bases clipped from V and 5 bases from J, the junction kept 9 bases outside the gene matches. This CDR3 has 15 residues. Looked up from germline, CDR1 is LNHNV and CDR2 is YYDKDF (reference sequence). CDR3 protein: CATVSGGAGTGELFF. The DNA of the CDR3 is TGTGCCACAGTGAGCGGGGGGGCAGGTACCGGGGAGCTGTTTTTT.

This clone was counted between two and nine times. This sequence joins TRBV2 and TRBJ1-1; D is unclear. Trimming took 7 bases from V and 0 from J, leaving 9 bases between them. The CDR3 sequence is 13 residues long. CDR1 is SNHLY, CDR2 FYNNEI, per germline. The chain's CDR3 is CASIQDLNTEAFF. The CDR3 nucleotides are TGTGCCAGCATCCAGGATTTGAACACTGAAGCTTTCTTT.

The chain is built from TRBV25-1 and TRBJ1-1; D perhaps matches TRBD1 (5 bases). V lost 7 bases and J 4 bases, leaving 10 bases between the germline ends. Germline CDR1 MGHDK, CDR2 SYGVNS. This CDR3 has 12 amino acids. The CDR3 loop is CASTVRGTEAFF. Here the CDR3 DNA reads TGTGCCAGCACGGTAAGGGGCACTGAAGCTTTCTTT.

This clone has only a few counts. This rearrangement joins TRBV20-1 to TRBJ1-1; possible D gene TRBD1, 5 bases. CDR1 is DFQATT, CDR2 SNEGSKA, per germline (reference sequence). The CDR3 spans 11 residues. Trimming removed 1 base from V and 7 bases from J, with 7 bases in between. The CDR3 nucleotides read TGCAGTGCTAGAGGACAGATTGAAGCTTTCTTT. Translation gives CSARGQIEAFF.

This clone occurred once. The chain recombines TRBV7-9 with TRBJ2-7, with TRBD1 identical over 9 bases. The CDR3 loop spans 14 amino acids. V gave up 5 bases and J gave up 2 bases; unmatched junction bases: 4. Germline CDR1 SEHNR, CDR2 FQNEAQ (reference sequence). CDR3 residues: CASSPRDRAYEQYF. The CDR3 nucleotides are TGTGCCAGCAGCCCACGGGACAGGGCCTACGAGCAGTACTTC. Based on the CDR3 plus reference TRBV7-9 and TRBJ2-7, the full variable domain is DTGVSQNPRHKITKRGQNVTFRCDPISEHNRLYWYRQTLGQGPEFLTYFQNEAQLEKSRLLSDRFSAERPKGSFSTLEIQRTEQGDSAMYLCASSPRDRAYEQYFGPGTRLTVT.

This clone was picked up one time. V and J are TRBV6-5 and TRBJ1-3; D might be TRBD1 (6 bases). Germline loops: CDR1 MNHEY, CDR2 SVGAGI. V was pared by 5 bases and J by 0 bases, with 8 bases between. The CDR3 totals 14 residues. CDR3 bases: TGTGCCAGCAGTCGGACAGCCTCTGGAAACACCATATATTTT. This sequence encodes CASSRTASGNTIYF.

V gene TRBV18 combines with J gene TRBJ1-2, with 12 bases matching TRBD1. Per germline, CDR1 KGHSH and CDR2 LQKENI. V was pared by 3 bases and J by 8 bases, with 7 bases of the junction left unmatched. CDR3 length: 15 residues. The CDR3 loop is CASSPPPGTGGGYTF. CDR3 DNA sequence: TGTGCCAGCTCACCCCCACCGGGGACAGGGGGCGGCTACACCTTC.

V usage is TRBV6-5 and J usage is TRBJ2-7; no definite D call. With 0 bases removed from V and 6 bases from J, the gap between germline ends came to 9 bases. CDR1 MNHEY and CDR2 SVGAGI come from the germline V gene. This CDR3 spans 13 amino acids. The CDR3 bases are TGTGCCAGCAGTTACTCCCCCGCAGGCGAGCAGTACTTC. Its protein is CASSYSPAGEQYF.

The chain couples TRBV6-1 to TRBJ2-7; D ambiguous. Trimming cost V 10 bases and J 2 bases, with 9 bases left between them. Germline CDR1 and CDR2: MNHNS and SASEGT. The CDR3 spans 11 residues. The CDR3 DNA is TGTGCCACCTACATCACCTACGAGCAGTACTTC. This codes for CATYITYEQYF.

This chain joins TRBV2 and TRBJ2-2, with D perhaps matching TRBD2 (6 bases). CDR1 is SNHLY and CDR2 is FYNNEI in the germline V gene. The ends were cut back, 6 bases at V and 1 base at J, with 12 bases in the middle. The CDR3 is 15 amino acids. As DNA, the CDR3 is TGTGCCAGCAGGGCCGGTAGCGGGAACACCGGGGAGCTGTTTTTT. It encodes CASRAGSGNTGELFF.

The rearrangement joins TRBV10-3 to TRBJ1-2; possible D gene TRBD1, 5 bases. The germline V and J ends were trimmed by 11 bases and 8 bases, with 18 bases remaining between them. The CDR3 is 12 amino acids. CDR1 and CDR2 from the germline V gene are ENHRY and SYGVKD. In nucleotides, the CDR3 is TGTGCCTCCGCCCCAGGGTTGAGGGGCTACACCTTC. Amino acids: CASAPGLRGYTF.

This chain joins TRBV29-1 and TRBJ1-1, with TRBD1 as a possible D gene (5 bases). CDR3 size: 14 residues. The V gene's germline CDR1 is SQVTM and CDR2 ANQGSEA. Trimming took 0 bases from V and 0 from J, leaving 8 bases between them. The CDR3 spells CSVEDQGMNTEAFF. CDR3 nucleotides: TGCAGCGTTGAAGATCAGGGTATGAACACTGAAGCTTTCTTT.

The rearrangement links TRBV9 to TRBJ2-7; TRBD1 matches 7 bases. Germline V gene sequence: CDR1 SGDLS, CDR2 YYNGEE. The V and J ends lost 4 bases and 3 bases, in that order; junction bases with no gene match: 4. CDR3 length: 13 amino acids. The CDR3 DNA reads as TGTGCCAGCAGCCTTACAGGGGACTACGAGCAGTACTTC. Encoded protein: CASSLTGDYEQYF.

The chain carries TRBV13 and TRBJ2-7; D unresolved. This CDR3 contains 16 residues. CDR1 is PRHDT, CDR2 FYEKMQ, per germline (reference sequence). V lost 0 bases and J lost 2, with 14 bases in between. CDR3 bases: TGTGCCAGCAGCTTAGGCCGTAGGACCGACGCCTACGAGCAGTACTTC. Protein product: CASSLGRRTDAYEQYF. Full variable domain (missing parts from reference TRBV13 and TRBJ2-7): AAGVIQSPRHLIKEKRETATLKCYPIPRHDTVYWYQQGPGQDPQFLISFYEKMQSDKGSIPDRFSAQQFSDYHSELNMSSLELGDSALYFCASSLGRRTDAYEQYFGPGTRLTVT.

There are a few counts of this clone. The chain combines TRBV4-1 with TRBJ2-7; D tentatively fits TRBD1 or TRBD2 (5 bases each). Germline V gives CDR1 MGHRA, CDR2 YSYEKL. This CDR3 spans 15 amino acids. V lost 4 bases and J 3 bases, leaving 16 bases between the germline ends. Here the CDR3 DNA reads TGCGCCAGCAGCCCAGGGATGGGGGAAGGCTACGAGCAGTACTTC. The encoded protein is CASSPGMGEGYEQYF.

The chain employs TRBV27 and TRBJ2-7; possibly TRBD1 or TRBD2 for D (5 bases each). Looked up from germline, CDR1 is MNHEY and CDR2 is SMNVEV (reference sequence). This CDR3 spans 16 amino acids. V shed 3 bases and J shed 0 bases, with 15 bases lying between them. Here the CDR3 DNA reads TGTGCCAGCAGTTTGTTGGGAGTAGGGGCCTCCTACGAGCAGTACTTC. Amino acid sequence: CASSLLGVGASYEQYF.

This clone was seen a few times. The chain joins TRBV6-4 to TRBJ1-1; no firm D call. The V gene lost 6 bases and the J gene lost 0 bases, with 11 bases spanning the gap. Per germline, CDR1 MRHNA and CDR2 SNTAGT. The CDR3 is made up of 14 amino acids. As DNA, the CDR3 is TGTGCCAGCAGGCTTGACGGAATGAACACTGAAGCTTTCTTT. It specifies CASRLDGMNTEAFF.

This clone was observed a few times. The chain links TRBV5-4 to TRBJ1-1; possible D gene TRBD1, 6 bases. The V end lost 1 base, the J end lost 8 bases, and 27 bases lay between the germline ends. CDR3 size: 18 residues. CDR1 and CDR2 (germline): SGHNT, YYREEE (reference sequence). The CDR3, as DNA: TGTGCCAGCAGCTTGTTCCCGTCCCGGGACACGCCAATCGCCGAAGCTTTCTTT. Protein: CASSLFPSRDTPIAEAFF. Using reference TRBV5-4 and TRBJ1-1 for the parts outside the CDR3, the full variable domain is ETGVTQSPTHLIKTRGQQVTLRCSSQSGHNTVSWYQQALGQGPQFIFQYYREEENGRGNFPPRFSGLQFPNYSSELNVNALELDDSALYLCASSLFPSRDTPIAEAFFGQGTRLTVV.

The CDR3 DNA reads TGTGCCAGCAGCCCCCGGGAGGGGGTAAACACTGAAGCTTTCTTT. As protein: CASSPREGVNTEAFF. The gene calls are TRBV7-9 and TRBJ1-1, with D tentatively TRBD1 (6 bases). Trimming pared 5 bases from V and 2 bases from J, leaving 15 bases between. Germline values: CDR1 SEHNR, CDR2 FQNEAQ (reference sequence). The CDR3 is 15 residues long.

The rearrangement links TRBV2 to TRBJ2-5; D assignment may be TRBD1 or TRBD2 (5 bases each). V was pared by 3 bases and J by 5 bases, with 13 bases between. Germline CDR1 is SNHLY and CDR2 is FYNNEI. The CDR3 spans 14 residues. The CDR3 loop is CASSEGRLAETQYF. The CDR3, as DNA: TGTGCCAGCAGTGAGGGACGGTTGGCGGAGACCCAGTACTTC.

V usage is TRBV7-8 and J usage is TRBJ2-1; 7 nucleotides agree with TRBD2. The J segment lost 3 bases and the V segment lost 5 bases, leaving 7 bases of the junction unmatched. CDR1 and CDR2 from the germline V gene are SGHVS and FQNEAQ. The CDR3 is 15 residues long. The CDR3 bases are TGTGCCAGCAGCCTACGGGACTACCTCTACAATGAGCAGTTCTTC. It translates to CASSLRDYLYNEQFF.

The rearrangement links TRBV11-2 to TRBJ2-7; D is unresolved. Trimming cost V 0 bases and J 6 bases, with 3 bases left between them. This CDR3 comprises 11 residues. The germline CDR1 and CDR2 sequences are SGHAT and FQNNGV. CDR3 coding DNA: TGTGCCAGCAGCTTAGAGATCGAGCAGTACTTC. Residues: CASSLEIEQYF. The complete variable domain, with remaining parts taken from reference TRBV11-2 and TRBJ2-7, reads EAGVAQSPRYKIIEKRQSVAFWCNPISGHATLYWYQQILGQGPKLLIQFQNNGVVDDSQLPKDRFSAERLKGVDSTLKIQPAKLEDSAVYLCASSLEIEQYFGPGTRLTVT.

The table lists this clone with a few counts. This chain uses TRBV4-1 with TRBJ2-1, with TRBD2 as a possible D gene (5 bases). The CDR3 extends over 16 amino acids. Germline CDR1 is MGHRA and CDR2 is YSYEKL. The V gene lost 4 bases and the J gene lost 9 bases, with 22 bases spanning the gap. CDR3 residues: CASSRSTAHRGSEQFF. The CDR3 nucleotides are TGCGCCAGCAGCCGATCGACCGCGCACCGGGGTAGTGAGCAGTTCTTC.

The CDR3 DNA sequence: TGTGCCAGCAGCTTCCCGTTCGGGGCGGGGGCCTACAATGAGCAGTTCTTC. It codes for CASSFPFGAGAYNEQFF. This sequence joins TRBV5-4 and TRBJ2-1; TRBD2 aligns across 7 bases. This CDR3 spans 17 amino acids. J lost 2 bases, V lost 2 bases, and 10 bases had no gene match. CDR1 is SGHNT and CDR2 is YYREEE in the germline V gene (reference sequence).